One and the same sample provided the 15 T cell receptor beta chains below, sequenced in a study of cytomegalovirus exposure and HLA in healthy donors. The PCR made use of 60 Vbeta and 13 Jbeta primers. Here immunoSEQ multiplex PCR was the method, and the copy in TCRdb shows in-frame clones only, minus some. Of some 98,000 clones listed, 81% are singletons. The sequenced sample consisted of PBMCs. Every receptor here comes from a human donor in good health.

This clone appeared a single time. The CDR3 coding sequence is TGTGCCAGCAGCGGTATTTGGACAGGGGTCTCTCAAGAGACCCAGTACTTC. Amino acid sequence: CASSGIWTGVSQETQYF. The rearrangement uses TRBV5-4 and TRBJ2-5; TRBD1 matches at 9 bases. This CDR3 comprises 17 residues. V was clipped by 4 bases and J by 2 bases; unmatched bases: 12. The germline gives CDR1 SGHNT, CDR2 YYREEE (reference sequence).

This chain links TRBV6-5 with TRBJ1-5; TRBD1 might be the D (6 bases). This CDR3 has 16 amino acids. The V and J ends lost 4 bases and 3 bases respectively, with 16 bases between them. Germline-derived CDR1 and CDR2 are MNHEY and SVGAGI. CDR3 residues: CASSSGLGGDNQPQHF. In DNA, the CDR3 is TGTGCCAGCAGTTCCGGGTTAGGGGGAGACAATCAGCCCCAGCATTTT.

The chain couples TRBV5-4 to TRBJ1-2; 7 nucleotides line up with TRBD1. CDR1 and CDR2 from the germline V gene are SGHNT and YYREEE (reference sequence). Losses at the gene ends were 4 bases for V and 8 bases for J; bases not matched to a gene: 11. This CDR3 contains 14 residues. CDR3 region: CASSIRQGQAGYTF. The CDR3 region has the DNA TGTGCCAGCAGCATTCGACAGGGCCAGGCGGGCTACACCTTC.

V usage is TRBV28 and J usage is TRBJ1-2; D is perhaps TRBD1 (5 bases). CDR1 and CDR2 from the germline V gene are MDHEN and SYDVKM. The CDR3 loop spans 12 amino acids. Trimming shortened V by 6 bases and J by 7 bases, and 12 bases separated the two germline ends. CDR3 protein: CASRPQGSGYTF. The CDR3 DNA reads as TGTGCCAGCAGACCCCAGGGAAGTGGCTACACCTTC.

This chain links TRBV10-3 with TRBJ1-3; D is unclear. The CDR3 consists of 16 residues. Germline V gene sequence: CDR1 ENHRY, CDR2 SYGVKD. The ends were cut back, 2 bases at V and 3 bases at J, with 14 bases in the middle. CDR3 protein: CAISEASGSDGNTIYF. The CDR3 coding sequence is TGTGCCATCAGTGAGGCTTCGGGGTCAGATGGAAACACCATATATTTT.

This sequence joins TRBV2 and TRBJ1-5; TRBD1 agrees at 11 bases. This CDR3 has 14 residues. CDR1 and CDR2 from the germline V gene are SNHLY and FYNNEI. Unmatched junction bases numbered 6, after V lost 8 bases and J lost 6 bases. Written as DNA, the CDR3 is TGTGCCAGCCGAGGGACAGGGGGACCTCAGCCCCAGCATTTT. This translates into CASRGTGGPQPQHF.

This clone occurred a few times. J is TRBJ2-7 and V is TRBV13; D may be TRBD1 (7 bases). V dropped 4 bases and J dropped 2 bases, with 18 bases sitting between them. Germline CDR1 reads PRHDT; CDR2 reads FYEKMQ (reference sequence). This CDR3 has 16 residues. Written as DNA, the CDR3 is TGTGCCAGCAGCTGGACAGGAGGGGTGGGCGCCTACGAGCAGTACTTC. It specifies CASSWTGGVGAYEQYF.

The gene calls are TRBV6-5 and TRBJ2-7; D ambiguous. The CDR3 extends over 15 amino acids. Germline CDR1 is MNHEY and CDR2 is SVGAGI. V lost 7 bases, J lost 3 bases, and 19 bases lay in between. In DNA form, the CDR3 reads TGTGCCAGCACAGGCGCCGAATCAGGCAGCTACGAGCAGTACTTC. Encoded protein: CASTGAESGSYEQYF.

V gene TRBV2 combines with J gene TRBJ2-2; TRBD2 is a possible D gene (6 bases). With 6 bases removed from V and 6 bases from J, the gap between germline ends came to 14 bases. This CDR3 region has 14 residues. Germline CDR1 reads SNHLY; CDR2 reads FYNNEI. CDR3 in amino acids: CASREVGEAGELFF. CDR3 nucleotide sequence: TGTGCCAGCAGGGAGGTGGGGGAGGCCGGGGAGCTGTTTTTT.

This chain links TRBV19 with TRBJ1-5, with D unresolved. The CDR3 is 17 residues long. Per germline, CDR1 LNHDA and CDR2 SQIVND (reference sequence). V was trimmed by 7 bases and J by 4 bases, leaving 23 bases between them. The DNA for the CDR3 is TGTGCCAGTATGTTTCCCAGTCAAGGAATAGCAAATCAGCCCCAGCATTTT. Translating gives CASMFPSQGIANQPQHF. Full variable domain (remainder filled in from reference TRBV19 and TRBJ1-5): DGGITQSPKYLFRKEGQNVTLSCEQNLNHDAMYWYRQDPGQGLRLIYYSQIVNDFQKGDIAEGYSVSREKKESFPLTVTSAQKNPTAFYLCASMFPSQGIANQPQHFGDGTRLSIL.

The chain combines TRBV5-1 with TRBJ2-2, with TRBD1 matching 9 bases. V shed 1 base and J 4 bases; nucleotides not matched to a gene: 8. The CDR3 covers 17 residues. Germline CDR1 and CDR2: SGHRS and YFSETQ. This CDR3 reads CASSLNHGTGFTGELFF. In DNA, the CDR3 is TGCGCCAGCAGCTTGAATCATGGGACAGGGTTCACCGGGGAGCTGTTTTTT.

CDR3 nucleotide sequence: TGTGCCTGGAGAGGACAGGGTGGGTGGACTGAAGCTTTCTTT. Amino acid sequence: CAWRGQGGWTEAFF. This chain links TRBV30 with TRBJ1-1, with 8 bases lining up with TRBD1. CDR1 GTSNPN and CDR2 SVGIG come from the germline V gene (reference sequence). The CDR3 extends over 14 amino acids. V trimming: 3 bases; J trimming: 5 bases; junction bases outside the gene matches: 8.

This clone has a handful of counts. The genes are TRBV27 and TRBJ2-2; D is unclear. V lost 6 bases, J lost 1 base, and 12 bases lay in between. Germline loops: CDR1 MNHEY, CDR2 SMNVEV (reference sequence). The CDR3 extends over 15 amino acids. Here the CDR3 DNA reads TGTGCCAGCAGCCGCCGGGTGAGGAACACCGGGGAGCTGTTTTTT. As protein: CASSRRVRNTGELFF.

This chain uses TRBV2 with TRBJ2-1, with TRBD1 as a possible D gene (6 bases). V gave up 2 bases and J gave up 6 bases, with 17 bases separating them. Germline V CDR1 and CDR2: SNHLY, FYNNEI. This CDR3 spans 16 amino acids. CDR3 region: CASSEIRGDPGNEQFF. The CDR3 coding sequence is TGTGCCAGCAGTGAAATCAGGGGCGACCCTGGCAATGAGCAGTTCTTC.

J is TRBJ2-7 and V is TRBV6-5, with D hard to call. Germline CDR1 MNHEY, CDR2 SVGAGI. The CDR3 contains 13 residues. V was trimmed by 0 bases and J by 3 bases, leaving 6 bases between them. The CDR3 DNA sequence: TGTGCCAGCAGTTACTCCAAATTCTACGAGCAGTACTTC. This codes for CASSYSKFYEQYF.